These T cell receptor beta chains were read from a single sample in a study of cytomegalovirus exposure and HLA in healthy donors. Using immunoSEQ multiplex PCR, the repertoire was profiled, and TCRdb retains in-frame clones only, with some absent. The table shows about 110,000 clones, with around 70% occurring only once. The source material was PBMCs. The receptors come from a woman aged 70-85 years in good health and CMV-seropositive. Each CDR3 is given with its conserved first and last residue. Each record gives: V gene, D gene, J gene, clone size, CDR3 DNA, CDR3 protein. D genes are given only for firm matches. Clone size is not always given. Where it is, it says once, few, many or a class for expanded clones.

>TRBV19|NA|TRBJ1-2|NA
TGTGCCAGTAGTATCGGCAGTGGAGTTTATGGCTACACCTTC
CASSIGSGVYGYTF
>TRBV6-5|TRBD1|TRBJ2-7|NA
TGTGCCAGCAGTTACGTAGGGACAGGGGGCTCCTACGAGCAGTACTTC
CASSYVGTGGSYEQYF
>TRBV7-8|TRBD1|TRBJ2-1|NA
TGTGCCACGGGACAGGGGGCTAATGAGCAGTTCTTC
CATGQGANEQFF
>TRBV10-1|NA|TRBJ2-7|few
TGCGCCAGCCTTGTCTACCCCCAGGGGAGGGACTTC
CASLVYPQGRDF
>TRBV5-4|TRBD2|TRBJ2-3|NA
TGTGCCAGCAGCTTGGTAAGCGGGGGGGCCGATACGCAGTATTTT
CASSLVSGGADTQYF
>TRBV29-1|TRBD1|TRBJ1-1|NA
TGCAGCATGAGGACAGGGGCGAACACTGAAGCTTTCTTT
CSMRTGANTEAFF
>TRBV6-4|TRBD1|TRBJ2-2|NA
TGTGCCAGCAGCCAACAACGGACAGGGACCGGGGAGCTGTTTTTT
CASSQQRTGTGELFF
>TRBV4-3|TRBD1|TRBJ1-2|NA
TGCGCCAGCCGCCCTCAAGGAGAACAGGGGGCCTATGGCTACACCTTC
CASRPQGEQGAYGYTF
>TRBV7-8|NA|TRBJ1-5|NA
TGTGCCAGCAGCTTAGTGGGGCCCGATCAGCCCCAGCATTTT
CASSLVGPDQPQHF
>TRBV7-6|TRBD1|TRBJ1-4|once
TGTGCCAGCAGCTCACTCCCGGGACAGGTGAATGAAAAACTGTTTTTT
CASSSLPGQVNEKLFF
>TRBV14|NA|TRBJ1-1|NA
TGTGCCAGCAGACTAGGGGGGGTGGGTACTGAAGCTTTCTTT
CASRLGGVGTEAFF
>TRBV11-2|TRBD1|TRBJ2-7|NA
TGTGCCAGCAGCTCCCCGGACAGGGGGATAATAACCTACGAGCAGTACTTC
CASSSPDRGIITYEQYF
>TRBV30|NA|TRBJ2-3|NA
TGTGCCTGGAGCGACCCTCTTCTGCGGGGAGGCACAGATACGCAGTATTTT
CAWSDPLLRGGTDTQYF
>TRBV6-5|NA|TRBJ1-6|few
TGTGCCAGCAGTTACTCCCTCCTAAGGGGTAATTCACCCCTCCACTTT
CASSYSLLRGNSPLHF
>TRBV2|TRBD1|TRBJ1-2|NA
TGTGCCAGCAGTGCAGCAGGACAGGGTAACTATGGCTACACCTTC
CASSAAGQGNYGYTF
>TRBV11-2|NA|TRBJ2-7|NA
TGTGCCAGCAGCTCCCAGGGTTCTCAGTACGAGCAGTACTTC
CASSSQGSQYEQYF
>TRBV6-5|TRBD1|TRBJ1-6|once
TGTGCCAGCAGTCGGACAGGGGTAGATAATTCACCCCTCCACTTT
CASSRTGVDNSPLHF